This is a list of T cell receptor beta chains from one sample in a study of blood T cell repertoires in COVID-19. Sequencing was performed with immunoSEQ multiplex PCR; in TCRdb, only in-frame clones are kept and a portion is missing. The profile shows some 300,000 clones, about nine tenths of them singletons. Sequenced input: PBMCs or T cells enriched from blood (not recorded which). These receptor sequences come from a woman aged 50 to 60 who had been exposed to COVID-19. Both conserved end residues are trimmed from each CDR3. Size values are once, few and many counts, or a class for expanded clones, and some rows have none.

cdr3_aa	clone_size	j_call	v_call
ASSARTEEKLF	NA	TRBJ1-4	TRBV2
ASSVEGGQSSSYNEQF	NA	TRBJ2-1	TRBV9
ASSLAGSEQY	NA	TRBJ2-7	TRBV12-3/TRBV12-4
ASSFASTGQGGSYEQY	NA	TRBJ2-7	TRBV5-6
ASSLLPQGLNYGYT	NA	TRBJ1-2	TRBV28
ASTSGDSHYGYT	NA	TRBJ1-2	TRBV28
ATRAGTVNTGELF	once	TRBJ2-2	TRBV15
ASTAFMNTEAF	NA	TRBJ1-1	TRBV19
ASSPRGNTEAF	NA	TRBJ1-1	TRBV3-1/TRBV3-2
ASSREGGRVSGYEQY	NA	TRBJ2-7	TRBV5-1
ASSYPQGRDTEAF	NA	TRBJ1-1	TRBV5-5
ASSIYRQGQETQY	NA	TRBJ2-5	TRBV19
SVDRDGAEQY	NA	TRBJ2-7	TRBV29-1
ASSRETQLNEKLF	NA	TRBJ1-4	TRBV6-5
ASSKGQEGPWSLGETQY	once	TRBJ2-5	TRBV19
ASSQERVPLH	NA	TRBJ1-6	TRBV4-2
ASGGQFHEQF	NA	TRBJ2-1	TRBV12-3/TRBV12-4
ASSQGSGGVDEQF	NA	TRBJ2-1	TRBV3-1/TRBV3-2
ASSVATGGNSGNTIY	NA	TRBJ1-3	TRBV7-8
ASNTGTQVDQPQH	NA	TRBJ1-5	TRBV19
SARPGGRVF	NA	TRBJ1-4	TRBV20-1
ASSPARGQSAANTEAF	once	TRBJ1-1	TRBV3-1/TRBV3-2
ASSQDRVGNTIY	NA	TRBJ1-3	TRBV3-1/TRBV3-2
ASSIAGQVVDEQF	NA	TRBJ2-1	TRBV19
ASSATSGGANEQF	NA	TRBJ2-1	TRBV9
ASSSHRVFTGANVLT	NA	TRBJ2-6	TRBV27
ASSPTLNYGYT	NA	TRBJ1-2	TRBV6-5
ASSLVQGYGYT	few	TRBJ1-2	TRBV28
ASSHRQRPNEKLF	NA	TRBJ1-4	TRBV27
AWSADRAGNSPLH	NA	TRBJ1-6	TRBV30
ATSVGTRAGAETQY	NA	TRBJ2-5	TRBV24-1
ASSLAVPSGGPNTGELF	NA	TRBJ2-2	TRBV7-6
ASSFWQGVFYGTDTQY	few	TRBJ2-3	TRBV7-2
ASSVSGATYEQY	NA	TRBJ2-7	TRBV18
ASSSGQTNTEAF	NA	TRBJ1-1	TRBV6-6
ASSIRPAYNSPLH	once	TRBJ1-6	TRBV27
ASSSRRGGKETQY	NA	TRBJ2-5	TRBV2
ASSPRGSGGQETQY	NA	TRBJ2-5	TRBV19
ASSLEQGNSPLH	once	TRBJ1-6	TRBV7-6
ASSPYGAGEGQPQH	many	TRBJ1-5	TRBV21-1
ASSLGQIYGYT	once	TRBJ1-2	TRBV6-5
ASSQERERPYEQY	NA	TRBJ2-7	TRBV3-1/TRBV3-2
ASSPETGSAIY	NA	TRBJ1-3	TRBV5-1
ASSKGQRGGSTDTQY	NA	TRBJ2-3	TRBV21-1
ASSYLAGDNEQF	NA	TRBJ2-1	TRBV6-8
ASSLITGQTQPQH	NA	TRBJ1-5	TRBV7-9
ASSSPGRTGESYEQY	NA	TRBJ2-7	TRBV28
ASSFGLGYGYT	once	TRBJ1-2	TRBV12-3/TRBV12-4
ASSPRGTSGTGELF	NA	TRBJ2-2	TRBV27
ASSPGVFGYEQY	NA	TRBJ2-7	TRBV5-1
ASRWTGLGEQY	NA	TRBJ2-7	TRBV12-3/TRBV12-4
ASRGQANQPQH	NA	TRBJ1-5	TRBV19
ASSQWSSNNNEQF	NA	TRBJ2-1	TRBV3-1/TRBV3-2
ASRRDRYPGNTIY	NA	TRBJ1-3	TRBV28
ASAGEGDEQF	few	TRBJ2-1	TRBV25-1
ASSSPPAYEQY	NA	TRBJ2-7	TRBV27
ASSGAGGSYNEQF	NA	TRBJ2-1	TRBV6-1
ASSVVGDTEAF	NA	TRBJ1-1	TRBV9
ASSQDRGRQPQH	NA	TRBJ1-5	TRBV2
ASSRDSSYEQY	NA	TRBJ2-7	TRBV28